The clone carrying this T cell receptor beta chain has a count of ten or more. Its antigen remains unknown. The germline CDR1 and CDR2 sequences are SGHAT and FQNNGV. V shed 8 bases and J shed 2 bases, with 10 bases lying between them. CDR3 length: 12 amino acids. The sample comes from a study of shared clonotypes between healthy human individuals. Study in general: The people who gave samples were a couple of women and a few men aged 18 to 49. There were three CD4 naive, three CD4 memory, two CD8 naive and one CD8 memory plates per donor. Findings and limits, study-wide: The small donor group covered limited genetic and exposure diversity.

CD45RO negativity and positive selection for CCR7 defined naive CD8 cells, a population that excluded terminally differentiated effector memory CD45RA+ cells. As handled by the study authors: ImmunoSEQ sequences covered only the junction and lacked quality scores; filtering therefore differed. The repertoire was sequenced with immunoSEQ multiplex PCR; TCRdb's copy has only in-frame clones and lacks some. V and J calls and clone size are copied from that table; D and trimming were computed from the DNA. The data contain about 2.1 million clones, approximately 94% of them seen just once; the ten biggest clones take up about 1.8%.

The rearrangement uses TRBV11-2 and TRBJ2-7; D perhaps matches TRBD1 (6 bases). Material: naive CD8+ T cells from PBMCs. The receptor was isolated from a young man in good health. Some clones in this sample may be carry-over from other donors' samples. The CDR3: CASRNRAYEQYF. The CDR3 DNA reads TGTGCCAGCCGAAACAGGGCCTACGAGCAGTACTTC.